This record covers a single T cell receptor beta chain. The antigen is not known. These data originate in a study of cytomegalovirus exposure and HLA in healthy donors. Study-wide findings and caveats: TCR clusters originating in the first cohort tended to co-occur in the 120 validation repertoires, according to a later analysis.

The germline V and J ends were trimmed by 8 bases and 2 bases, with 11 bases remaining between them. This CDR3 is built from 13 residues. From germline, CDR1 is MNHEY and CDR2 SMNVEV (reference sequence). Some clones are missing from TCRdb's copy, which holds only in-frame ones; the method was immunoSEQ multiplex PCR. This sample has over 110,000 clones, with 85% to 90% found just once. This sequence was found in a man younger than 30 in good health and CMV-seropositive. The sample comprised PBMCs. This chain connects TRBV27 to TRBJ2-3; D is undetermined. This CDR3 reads CASRDSLTDTQYF. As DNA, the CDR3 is TGTGCCAGCCGAGACTCTCTCACAGATACGCAGTATTTT.